This T cell receptor beta chain came from a study of blood T cell repertoires in COVID-19. Study-wide context: Both acute and convalescent COVID-19 samples were obtained from the United States, Italy and Spain. T cells, B-cell-depleted T cells, or PBMCs provided the cDNA or gDNA that served as material.

The Seattle site enrolled patients during active infection and followed them longitudinally. In the original analysis: Using reference gene primer amplification, nucleated cell counts were estimated. TCRdb's table, derived via immunoSEQ multiplex PCR, lists solely in-frame clones and lacks some. That table supplies the V and J calls and clone size; D and trimming were determined from the DNA. The sample contains approximately 390,000 clones, more than 70% of which appear only once. Sequencing was performed on peripheral blood. The sequence was collected from a woman in her fifties or sixties with COVID-19, enrolled during active disease.

CDR3 sequence: CAISELPSGGTTDTQYF. CDR3 coding DNA: TGTGCCATCAGTGAGTTACCTAGCGGGGGAACCACAGATACGCAGTATTTT. The V and J genes are TRBV10-3 and TRBJ2-3, with 10 bases aligning to TRBD2. There are 17 residues in the CDR3. Germline values: CDR1 ENHRY, CDR2 SYGVKD. The V segment lost 1 base and the J segment 2 bases; nucleotides outside the gene matches: 6.